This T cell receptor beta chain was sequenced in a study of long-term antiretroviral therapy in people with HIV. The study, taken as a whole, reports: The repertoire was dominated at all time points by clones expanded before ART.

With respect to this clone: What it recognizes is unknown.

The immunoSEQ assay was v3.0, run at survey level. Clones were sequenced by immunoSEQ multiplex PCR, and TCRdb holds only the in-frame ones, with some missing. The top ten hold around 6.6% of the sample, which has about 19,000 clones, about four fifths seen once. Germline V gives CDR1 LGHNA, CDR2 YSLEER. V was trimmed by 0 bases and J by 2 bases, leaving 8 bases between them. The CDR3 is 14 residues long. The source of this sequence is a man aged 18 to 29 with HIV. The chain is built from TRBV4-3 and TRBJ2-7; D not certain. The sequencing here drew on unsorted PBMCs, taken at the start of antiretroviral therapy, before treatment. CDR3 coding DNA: TGCGCCAGCAGCCAAGATAAGGAAACCTACGAGCAGTACTTC. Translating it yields CASSQDKETYEQYF.